This T cell receptor (beta chain) was captured in a study of radiotherapy plus CTLA-4 blockade in lung cancer (dated by TCRdb to about 2018). As for the study more broadly: Among the enrolled patients, approximately 17% had an objective response, and less than 40% reached disease control. The paper as a whole reports these results and caveats: Early dynamic changes in blood T cell clones, together with increased serum interferon-beta after radiation, were reported as the strongest predictors of response. After treatment with radiotherapy and ipilimumab, TCR clones that originated in tumors expanded in peripheral blood.

The study evaluated CTLA-4 blockade (ipilimumab) given together with focal radiation therapy in patients who had chemo-refractory metastatic non-small-cell lung cancer. Libraries came from the immunoSEQ multiplex PCR assay. The clones in this table, taken by TCRdb from immuneACCESS, are in-frame only. Not every clone is retained; where verified, under half of the shortfall comes from an unresolved V gene, and the cause of the rest is unknown. This sample is represented by roughly 60,000 clones; 65% to 85% of them were singletons. The ten largest clonotypes hold 2.5% to 3.5% of the sample. Concerning this clone itself: This clone's antigen is unknown. Per-base quality was not reported, and no clone a single base away is much larger than it.

There are 14 amino acids in the CDR3, from cysteine to phenylalanine inclusive. Just the 42-base CDR3 DNA is kept, in frame starting at base 1. Germline trimming: 5 bases from V, 8 bases from J; junction bases outside gene matches: 10. From the germline V gene (reference sequence), CDR1 is LNHDA and CDR2 is SQIVND. The receptor comes from a human donor with non-small cell lung cancer who had a complete response to radiotherapy plus ipilimumab. Here the chain combines TRBV19 and TRBJ2-3; TRBD1 agrees with 7 junctional bases. This material consisted of peripheral blood, taken from a patient treated with radiotherapy plus ipilimumab. The CDR3 protein: CASSGDSHDITQYF. DNA sequence: TGTGCCAGTAGTGGGGACAGTCACGATATTACGCAGTATTTT.